Included here is one T cell receptor beta chain sequence, with context. This receptor's antigen is unknown. Within one base of it there is no much larger clone, and no base qualities were kept. The data were taken from a study of OX40 agonist ivuxolimab in advanced cancers. About the investigation overall: The costimulatory receptor OX40 (CD134) was targeted by ivuxolimab, a fully human IgG2 agonistic monoclonal antibody. Intravenous ivuxolimab was administered to patients every 2 weeks at six dose levels: 0.01, 0.1, 0.3, 1.5, 3 and 10 mg/kg. Among the roughly 50 dose-escalation patients, approximately 20 had hepatocellular carcinoma, approximately 15 melanoma, 9 renal cell carcinoma and 9 head and neck cancer. In the dose-escalation cohort, 75% to 85% of patients were male, and the mean age was approximately 60 years with a range of roughly 20 to 85. Prior anti-PD-1, anti-PD-L1 or anti-CTLA-4 therapy was permitted, and checkpoint inhibitors had been received by 30% to 40% of dose-escalation patients. Partial responses were achieved by three dose-escalation patients, of whom one had hepatocellular carcinoma and two had cutaneous melanoma. The point of sequencing TCRbeta in the periphery was to test whether ivuxolimab changed TCR sequence diversity and drove clonal T-cell expansion. The paper covers the monotherapy dose-escalation part of the phase I ivuxolimab trial, which included N of about 50 patients.

To sequence the TCRbeta CDR3 region, genomic DNA was isolated from the sorted cells. TCRbeta CDR3 regions were sequenced using the immunoSEQ Assay. TCRdb limited this immuneACCESS table to in-frame rearrangements with V and J called. A share of clones is missing; checked studies link under half to unresolved V genes, and the rest is unexplained. A total of more than 60,000 clones appear in this sample, roughly nine tenths of them only once. The top ten hold 0.35% to 0.45% of the sample. The trial excluded patients who had a history of autoimmune disease or were on systemic immunosuppression. Peripheral blood for TCR sequencing was collected from all dose cohorts at baseline, on cycle 4 day 1, and on cycle 7 day 1. The samples were taken from a phase I, first-in-human, multicenter, open-label dose-escalation trial of ivuxolimab. Adults with locally advanced or metastatic head and neck squamous cell, hepatocellular, melanoma or renal cell carcinoma were enrolled in the trial. Before TCR sequencing, CD4+ T cells and CD8+ T cells from peripheral blood were sorted into separate populations.

What the study reported, not specific to this receptor: Which antigens the clonally expanded peripheral T cells were specific for was not determined. After ivuxolimab, more expanded clones were found on average in CD8+ T cells than in CD4+ T cells. At doses of 0.1 to 3.0 mg/kg, clonal expansion of both CD4+ and CD8+ blood T cells was observed from baseline to week 6. In partial responders in the 0.1-3.0 mg/kg groups, normalized peripheral clonal expansion was found to be among the lowest, especially among CD8+ T cells. Low levels of normalized T-cell clonal expansion were also seen in some patients who did not respond.

The sample was CD4+ or CD8+ T cells sorted from blood, taken in a trial of the OX40 agonist ivuxolimab. The TCR comes from an adult with an advanced solid tumor such as melanoma, head and neck, liver or kidney cancer.

The DNA sequence is given as TGCGCCAGCAGTGAGTCGCGAGGGGGGGCCTTCTACGAGCAGTACTTC. Its protein product is CASSESRGGAFYEQYF. This sequence uses TRBV10-1 and TRBJ2-7; the D segment could be TRBD2, given 7 matching bases. V is pared back by 0 bases and J by 3 bases, with 15 bases lying between the germline termini. The CDR3 goes from the cysteine to the phenylalanine over 16 residues. This entry keeps only the CDR3 DNA: 48 bases, framed from base 1. Looking up the germline V gene (reference sequence) yields CDR1 WNHNN and CDR2 SYGVQD.